This T cell receptor (beta chain) was obtained from a study of blood T cells in healthy people across ages. Through a sample-barcoded 5' primer and a J-beta primer mix, a second PCR was run for roughly 7 to 11 cycles. Tags on each cDNA molecule came from a template-switch adaptor with 12 random nucleotides. A single record per CDR3 protein comes from TCRdb applying MiXCR to the 5' RACE reads. The profile shows some 860,000 distinct CDR3 sequences, approximately 53% of them singletons. Points from the study as a whole: Unsorted PBMCs prevented conclusive naive versus antigen-experienced comparison.

About this clonotype: The target antigen is unknown.

This CDR3 comprises 14 residues. Trimming cost V 6 bases and J 8 bases; bases outside gene matches: 10. CDR1 and CDR2 (germline): MNHNY, SVGAGI (reference sequence). The V gene is TRBV6-6, the J gene TRBJ1-3; TRBD1 matches at 7 bases. The clonotype originates from a man aged 40-49 years in good health. Material for sequencing was blood. CDR3 region: CASRTDRLEDTIYF. The DNA for the CDR3 is TGTGCCAGCAGGACGGACAGGCTGGAAGACACCATATATTTT.